These T cell receptor beta chains were read from a single sample in a study of blood T cell repertoires in COVID-19. Profiled with immunoSEQ multiplex PCR; TCRdb holds only in-frame clones, not every one. The data contain tens of thousands of clones, approximately 91% of them singletons. Sequencing was carried out using peripheral blood. These receptors came from a human donor in a cohort sampled during active COVID-19. Each CDR3 is given with its conserved first and last residue. The D gene is left open where the match is weak. Where a row states a size, it is once, few, many or the class of an expanded clone; other rows omit it.

v_gene	j_gene	abundance	d_gene	CDR3nt	CDR3aa
TRBV5-4	TRBJ2-7	.	.	TGTGCCAGCAGCTTGAGGGAGAAGGACTACGAGCAGTACTTC	CASSLREKDYEQYF
TRBV19	TRBJ1-1	.	.	TGTGCCAGTAGTTCTCCGGGACACTACACTGAAGCTTTCTTT	CASSSPGHYTEAFF
TRBV9	TRBJ2-5	.	TRBD2	TGTGCCAGCAGCCCCGGAGCGGGAGCTGGAGAGACCCAGTACTTC	CASSPGAGAGETQYF
TRBV29-1	TRBJ2-7	.	.	TGCAGCGTTGTTCCAGACGGGGAGCAGTACTTC	CSVVPDGEQYF
TRBV5-6	TRBJ2-1	.	.	TGTGCCAGCAGCTTAGGCTTAGCTACGGGGAATGAGCAGTTCTTC	CASSLGLATGNEQFF
TRBV9	TRBJ2-1	.	TRBD1	TGTGCCAGCAGCGTAGAGGGGGCTCGACATGAGCAGTTCTTC	CASSVEGARHEQFF
TRBV2	TRBJ1-2	.	.	TGTGCCAGCAGCGCAGGTTTCGGAGGCTACACCTTC	CASSAGFGGYTF
TRBV20-1	TRBJ2-7	.	TRBD2	TGCAGTGCTAGTATGCGGGAGATCGACGAGCAGTACTTC	CSASMREIDEQYF
TRBV7-9	TRBJ1-6	few	TRBD1	TGTGCCAGCAGCTCCAGGACGGGACAGGCTAATTCACCCCTCCACTTT	CASSSRTGQANSPLHF
TRBV28	TRBJ2-2	.	.	TGTGCCAGCAGGCGGTGGGACACCGGGGAGCTGTTTTTT	CASRRWDTGELFF
TRBV5-5	TRBJ2-1	few	TRBD2	TGTGCCAGCACTCGATCGGGACTAGCGGGAGTCGGTGAGCAGTTCTTC	CASTRSGLAGVGEQFF
TRBV15	TRBJ2-6	.	.	TGTGCCACCAGCATCCTCCCCCGGTCTGGGGCCAACGTCCTGACTTTC	CATSILPRSGANVLTF
TRBV2	TRBJ1-5	.	.	TGTGCCAGCAGTCCCGAGGGGGGGTTCGGTCAGCCCCAGCATTTT	CASSPEGGFGQPQHF
TRBV23-1	TRBJ2-3	.	TRBD2	TGCGCCAGCAGTCAATTTTGTCGGACTAGCGACACAGATACGCAGTATTTT	CASSQFCRTSDTDTQYF
TRBV6-5	TRBJ1-2	.	.	TGTGCCAGCAGCCGGACACCCGATGCGGGCTACACCTTC	CASSRTPDAGYTF
TRBV7-9	TRBJ2-7	once	.	TGTGCCAGCAGCTTAGCGTTGGGTAGCGGATTCTACGAGCAGTACTTC	CASSLALGSGFYEQYF
TRBV4-2	TRBJ1-2	.	.	TGTGCCAGCAGCCAAGATTTTAGTCGTGGCTACACCTTC	CASSQDFSRGYTF